This T cell receptor beta chain was observed in a study of OX40 agonist ivuxolimab in advanced cancers. Study-wide context: The costimulatory receptor OX40 (CD134) was targeted by ivuxolimab, a fully human IgG2 agonistic monoclonal antibody. Peripheral TCRbeta sequencing was intended to test whether TCR sequence diversity was altered and clonal T-cell expansion was caused by ivuxolimab. Intravenous ivuxolimab was administered to patients every 2 weeks at six dose levels: 0.01, 0.1, 0.3, 1.5, 3 and 10 mg/kg. Among the 52 dose-escalation patients, about 19 had hepatocellular carcinoma, roughly 15 melanoma, 9 renal cell carcinoma and 9 head and neck cancer. Prior anti-PD-1, anti-PD-L1 or anti-CTLA-4 therapy was permitted, and checkpoint inhibitors had been received by roughly 42% of dose-escalation patients. A male proportion of around 81% and a mean age of approximately 58 years, ranging from 23 to 79, were recorded for the dose-escalation cohort. Partial responses occurred in three dose-escalation patients: two with cutaneous melanoma and one with hepatocellular carcinoma. The paper describes the monotherapy dose-escalation part (N of about 47 patients) of the phase I trial of ivuxolimab.

A note on this clone: Its antigen is currently not known. No much larger clonotype is one base removed from it; base qualities were not supplied.

The trial excluded patients who had a history of autoimmune disease or who were on systemic immunosuppression. Peripheral blood for TCR sequencing was drawn from every dose cohort at baseline, at cycle 4 day 1 and at cycle 7 day 1. Samples came from an open-label, multicenter, first-in-human phase I dose-escalation trial of ivuxolimab. Adults with locally advanced or metastatic head and neck squamous cell, hepatocellular, melanoma or renal cell carcinoma were enrolled in the trial. Before TCR sequencing, CD4+ and CD8+ T cells were separately sorted from peripheral blood. Including the terminal cysteine and phenylalanine, the CDR3 comprises 14 residues. The kept DNA is CDR3 alone, 42 bases in frame from the first base. V is pared back by 7 bases and J by 5 bases, with 14 bases lying between the germline termini. Based on the germline V gene, the CDR1 and CDR2 sequences are SNHLY and FYNNEI. Findings and caveats that apply to the study as a whole: Which antigens the clonally expanded peripheral T cells were specific for was not determined. Low levels of normalized T-cell clonal expansion were also seen in some nonresponding patients. Clonal expansion of both CD4+ and CD8+ blood T cells was observed from baseline to week 6 at doses 0.1 to 3.0 mg/kg. In the 0.1-3.0 mg/kg groups, partial responders had among the lowest normalized peripheral clonal expansion, particularly in CD8+ T cells. After ivuxolimab, expanded clones were on average more numerous among CD8+ T cells than among CD4+ T cells.

To sequence the TCRbeta CDR3 region, genomic DNA was isolated from the sorted cells. TCRbeta CDR3 regions were sequenced using the immunoSEQ Assay. The table comes from immuneACCESS by way of TCRdb, which keeps in-frame sequences with V and J called. Part of the clones is missing from these tables; in studies checked, under half for an unresolved V gene and the rest for unknown reasons. For this sample the table gives several thousand clones, of which around 75% were detected only once. The ten largest account for around 37% of the sample. This specimen was CD4+ or CD8+ T cells sorted from blood, taken in a trial of the OX40 agonist ivuxolimab. The sequence is built from TRBV2 and TRBJ2-2, with the D gene not clear enough to name. The sequence was collected from an adult with an advanced solid tumor such as melanoma, head and neck, liver or kidney cancer. The DNA is as follows: TGTGCCAGCAATAACAGCCCCTCGACCGGGGAGCTGTTTTTT. The resulting protein is CASNNSPSTGELFF.